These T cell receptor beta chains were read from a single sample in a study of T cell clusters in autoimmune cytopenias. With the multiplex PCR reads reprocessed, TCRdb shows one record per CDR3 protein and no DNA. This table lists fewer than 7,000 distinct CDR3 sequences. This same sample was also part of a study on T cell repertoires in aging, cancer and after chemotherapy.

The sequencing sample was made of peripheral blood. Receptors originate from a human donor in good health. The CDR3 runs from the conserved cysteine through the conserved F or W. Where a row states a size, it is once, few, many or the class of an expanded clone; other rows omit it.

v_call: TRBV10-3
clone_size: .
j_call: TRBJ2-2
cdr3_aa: CAISEGLAGNTGELFF

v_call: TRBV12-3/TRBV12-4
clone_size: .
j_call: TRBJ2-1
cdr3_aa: CASSLRGAGLAGGEQFF

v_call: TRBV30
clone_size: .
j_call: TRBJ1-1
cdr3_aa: CAWSYGGDGEAFF

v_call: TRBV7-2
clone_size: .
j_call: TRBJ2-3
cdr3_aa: CASSLARTGSTDTQYF

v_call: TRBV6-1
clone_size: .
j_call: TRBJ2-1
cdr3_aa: CASSGPLGGNEQFF

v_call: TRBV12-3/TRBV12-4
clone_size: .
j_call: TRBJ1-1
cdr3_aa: CASTLRQATTEAFF

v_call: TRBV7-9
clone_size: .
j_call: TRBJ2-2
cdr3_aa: CASSLAGGANTGELFF

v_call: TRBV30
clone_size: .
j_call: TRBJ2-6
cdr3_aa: CAWSRGGGAGANVLTF

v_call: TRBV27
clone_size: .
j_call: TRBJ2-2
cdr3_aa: CASSFGAEWNTGELFF

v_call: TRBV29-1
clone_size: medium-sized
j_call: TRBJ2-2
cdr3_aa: CSVSDRGPGPNTGELFF

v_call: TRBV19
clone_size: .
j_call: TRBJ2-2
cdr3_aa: CASSQGANTGELFF

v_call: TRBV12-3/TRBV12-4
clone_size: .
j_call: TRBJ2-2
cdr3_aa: CASSQQGATGELFF

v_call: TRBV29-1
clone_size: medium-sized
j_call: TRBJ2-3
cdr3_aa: CSVDSLTDTQYF

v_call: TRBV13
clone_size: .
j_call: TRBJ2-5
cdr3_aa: CASSLPTSDETQYF

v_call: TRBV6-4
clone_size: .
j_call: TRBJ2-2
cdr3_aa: CASRPDITGELFF

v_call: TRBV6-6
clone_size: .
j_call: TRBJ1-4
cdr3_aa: CASNGQGVKKLFF